The 26 T cell receptor beta chains below were found in one sample sequenced in a study of somatic mutations in cytotoxic T cells in rheumatoid arthritis. Some clones are missing from TCRdb's copy, which holds only in-frame ones; the method was immunoSEQ multiplex PCR. The sample records 18,000 or so clones, more than 60% being singletons. Specimen: CD8+ T cells sorted from blood. These receptors all stem from a woman aged 55-75 years in good health.

This sequence joins TRBV7-8 and TRBJ1-1; no firm D call. Trimming removed 3 bases from V and 2 bases from J, with 7 bases in between. This CDR3 has 13 amino acids. Germline V gene data show CDR1 as SGHVS and CDR2 as FQNEAQ. CDR3 bases: TGTGCCAGCAGCTTGGCGCGAAACACTGAAGCTTTCTTT. Protein product: CASSLARNTEAFF.

This chain uses TRBV5-4 with TRBJ2-4; 9 bases line up with TRBD1. Germline V gene lookup returns CDR1 SGHNT and CDR2 YYREEE (reference sequence). With V trimmed by 2 bases and J by 5 bases, 2 bases remained unmatched. CDR3 length equals 14 residues. CDR3 DNA sequence: TGTGCCAGCAGCTTTGGGACAGGGCAAAACATTCAGTACTTC. Amino acids: CASSFGTGQNIQYF.

The V gene is TRBV11-2, the J gene TRBJ2-7; D perhaps matches TRBD2 (6 bases). The CDR3 covers 14 residues. Trimming took off 4 bases at V and 4 bases at J, with 14 bases between the two ends. Germline V CDR1 and CDR2: SGHAT, FQNNGV. The DNA for the CDR3 is TGTGCCAGCAGCTCCTTCCGGGAGAGGTACGAGCAGTACTTC. Translation: CASSSFRERYEQYF.

Worth noting for this clone: A read error is possible here, since a much larger clone lies one base away. This chain joins TRBV11-2 and TRBJ1-4, with D unresolved. V lost 4 bases, J lost 3 bases, and 15 bases lay in between. CDR1 and CDR2 from the germline V gene are SGHAT and FQNNGV. This CDR3 contains 16 residues. The CDR3 sequence: CASSSKNGWANEKLFF. The DNA for the CDR3 is TGTGCCAGCAGCTCCAAGAACGGATGGGCTAATGAAAAACTGTTTTTT.

The J gene is TRBJ2-3, the V gene TRBV30; 10 bases agree with TRBD2. This CDR3 spans 17 amino acids. Germline V lookup: CDR1 GTSNPN, CDR2 SVGIG (reference sequence). Trimming removed 0 bases from V and 4 bases from J; junction bases left unmatched: 10. The CDR3 is CAWSVTGSSGSADTQYF. As DNA, the CDR3 is TGTGCCTGGAGTGTAACGGGGTCTAGCGGGAGCGCAGATACGCAGTATTTT.

This clone was picked up a small number of times. The genes are TRBV27 and TRBJ1-2; no clear D gene. V shed 6 bases and J shed 0 bases, with 17 bases lying between them. This CDR3 spans 16 amino acids. The V gene's germline CDR1 is MNHEY and CDR2 SMNVEV (reference sequence). Written as DNA, the CDR3 is TGTGCCAGCAGCTCACGTTGGTCTGGGGCTAACTATGGCTACACCTTC. Its protein is CASSSRWSGANYGYTF.

V is TRBV5-6 and J is TRBJ2-7, with D hard to call. Germline V gives CDR1 SGHDT, CDR2 YYEEEE. V dropped 0 bases and J dropped 2 bases, with 9 bases sitting between them. This CDR3 is 14 amino acids long. This chain's CDR3 is CASSLEATTYEQYF. The CDR3 nucleotides read TGTGCCAGCAGCTTGGAGGCCACTACCTACGAGCAGTACTTC. Filled out from reference TRBV5-6 and TRBJ2-7, the complete variable domain reads DAGVTQSPTHLIKTRGQQVTLRCSPKSGHDTVSWYQQALGQGPQFIFQYYEEEERQRGNFPDRFSGHQFPNYSSELNVNALLLGDSALYLCASSLEATTYEQYFGPGTRLTVT.

This clone was counted once. The rearrangement joins TRBV6-4 to TRBJ2-2; D is perhaps TRBD1 (5 bases). Deletions cut 4 bases from V and 5 bases from J, with 8 bases between. The CDR3 consists of 13 residues. Germline lookup yields CDR1 MRHNA and CDR2 SNTAGT. The CDR3 nucleotides read TGTGCCAGCAGTGGTGACAGTACCGGGGAGCTGTTTTTT. This gives the protein CASSGDSTGELFF.

The chain is built from TRBV7-9 and TRBJ2-7, with D unresolved. Trimming removed 3 bases at V and 5 bases at J, with 5 bases between. Germline V gene sequence: CDR1 SEHNR, CDR2 FQNEAQ (reference sequence). CDR3 length: 11 residues. The CDR3 coding sequence is TGTGCCAGCAGCTTTGGAAACGAGCAGTACTTC. This gives the protein CASSFGNEQYF.

This clone occurred a few times. The chain uses TRBV5-1 and TRBJ1-1; D might be TRBD1 (5 bases). The CDR3 has 15 amino acids. Trimming left V 4 bases short and J 5 bases short, with 18 bases between. Germline V gene sequence: CDR1 SGHRS, CDR2 YFSETQ. The CDR3 DNA reads as TGCGCCAGCAGCGGGGGATGGGGGAGTGATACTGAAGCTTTCTTT. Translated: CASSGGWGSDTEAFF. The full variable domain, with the rest looked up from reference TRBV5-1 and TRBJ1-1, is KAGVTQTPRYLIKTRGQQVTLSCSPISGHRSVSWYQQTPGQGLQFLFEYFSETQRNKGNFPGRFSGRQFSNSRSEMNVSTLELGDSALYLCASSGGWGSDTEAFFGQGTRLTVV.

The CDR3 is CASSDSGVSGSETGELFF. The CDR3 region has the DNA TGTGCCAGCAGTGACTCGGGGGTTAGCGGGAGTGAAACCGGGGAGCTGTTTTTT. The chain links TRBV6-4 to TRBJ2-2; 9 bases line up with TRBD2. V lost 0 bases to trimming and J lost 5 bases; unmatched junction nucleotides: 10. There are 18 residues in the CDR3. Germline loops: CDR1 MRHNA, CDR2 SNTAGT.

This chain joins TRBV7-2 and TRBJ1-1; D gene unclear. The CDR3 is made up of 15 amino acids. CDR1 is SGHTA, CDR2 FQGNSA, per germline. The V gene lost 2 bases and the J gene lost 0 bases, with 10 bases spanning the gap. CDR3 sequence reads: CASSLTAGMNTEAFF. In DNA form, the CDR3 reads TGTGCCAGCAGCTTAACGGCGGGAATGAACACTGAAGCTTTCTTT.

The chain recombines TRBV5-5 with TRBJ1-1; D uncertain. Trimming took off 4 bases at V and 2 bases at J, with 3 bases between the two ends. The CDR3 runs to 11 residues. From germline, CDR1 is SGHKS and CDR2 YYEKEE (reference sequence). The CDR3 DNA sequence: TGTGCCAGCAGCCCTAACACTGAAGCTTTCTTT. Encoded protein: CASSPNTEAFF.

V and J are TRBV30 and TRBJ1-2; 7 positions match TRBD1. Germline CDR1 GTSNPN, CDR2 SVGIG (reference sequence). V lost 3 bases to trimming and J lost 7 bases; unmatched junction nucleotides: 14. This CDR3 is 15 amino acids long. CDR3 in amino acids: CAWSDTGASGIGYTF. In DNA, the CDR3 is TGTGCCTGGAGCGACACAGGGGCCTCGGGAATTGGCTACACCTTC.

The gene calls are TRBV4-1 and TRBJ2-1, with TRBD2 matching over 10 bases. V lost 3 bases and J lost 9; bases outside the gene matches: 5. This CDR3 has 14 amino acids. From germline, CDR1 is MGHRA and CDR2 YSYEKL. CDR3 sequence: CASSQGLALIEQFF. CDR3 nucleotides: TGCGCCAGCAGCCAGGGACTAGCGCTAATTGAGCAGTTCTTC.

This chain links TRBV7-9 with TRBJ2-1; no clear D gene. CDR3 length equals 13 residues. The V gene's germline CDR1 is SEHNR and CDR2 FQNEAQ (reference sequence). V was pared by 3 bases and J by 6 bases, with 9 bases between. The CDR3 reads CASSFPSRNEQFF. The CDR3 bases are TGTGCCAGCAGCTTCCCATCGCGCAATGAGCAGTTCTTC. Drawing the rest from reference TRBV7-9 and TRBJ2-1, the complete variable domain is DTGVSQNPRHKITKRGQNVTFRCDPISEHNRLYWYRQTLGQGPEFLTYFQNEAQLEKSRLLSDRFSAERPKGSFSTLEIQRTEQGDSAMYLCASSFPSRNEQFFGPGTRLTVL.

The genes are TRBV2 and TRBJ1-1, with D perhaps TRBD1 (5 bases). CDR1 is SNHLY, CDR2 FYNNEI, per germline. The ends were cut back, 3 bases at V and 0 bases at J, with 8 bases in the middle. The CDR3 consists of 14 residues. The chain's CDR3 is CASSEGQMNTEAFF. The CDR3 bases are TGTGCCAGCAGTGAGGGGCAAATGAACACTGAAGCTTTCTTT.

This clone appeared once. This chain connects TRBV5-4 to TRBJ2-7; 9 nucleotides line up with TRBD1. CDR1 is SGHNT, CDR2 YYREEE, per germline (reference sequence). CDR3 length equals 15 residues. The V and J ends lost 4 bases and 5 bases, in that order; junction bases with no gene match: 10. This CDR3 reads CASSGPGTGCHEQYF. In DNA, the CDR3 is TGTGCCAGCAGCGGGCCCGGGACAGGGTGCCACGAGCAGTACTTC.

The genes are TRBV5-4 and TRBJ2-5; no clear D gene. The DNA end favors TRBJ2-7, so the J call may be wrong. Germline loops: CDR1 SGHNT, CDR2 YYREEE (reference sequence). The CDR3 has 13 amino acids. Written as DNA, the CDR3 is TGTGCCAGCAGCTTTGGGGTTGTGGGCGAGCAGTACTTC. Amino acid sequence: CASSFGVVGEQYF.

The gene calls are TRBV10-3 and TRBJ2-5; 10 nucleotides agree with TRBD2. Looked up from germline, CDR1 is ENHRY and CDR2 is SYGVKD. There are 15 residues in the CDR3. The V segment lost 2 bases and the J segment 5 bases; nucleotides outside the gene matches: 5. CDR3 in amino acids: CAISEASGSWETQYF. The CDR3 DNA is TGTGCCATCAGTGAGGCTAGCGGGAGCTGGGAGACCCAGTACTTC.

The chain couples TRBV13 to TRBJ1-1; D is possibly TRBD1 (6 bases). Germline values: CDR1 PRHDT, CDR2 FYEKMQ (reference sequence). The V and J ends lost 0 bases and 0 bases respectively, with 8 bases between them. The CDR3 length is 15 residues. CDR3 DNA: TGTGCCAGCAGCTTAGGGCAGGGGTTGAACACTGAAGCTTTCTTT. This encodes CASSLGQGLNTEAFF.

The chain is built from TRBV7-9 and TRBJ2-2; D is unresolved. Trimming shortened V by 1 base and J by 6 bases, and 3 bases separated the two germline ends. CDR1 and CDR2 (germline): SEHNR, FQNEAQ (reference sequence). The CDR3 has 12 amino acids. The CDR3 is CASSLVPGELFF. CDR3 in DNA: TGTGCCAGCAGCTTAGTTCCCGGGGAGCTGTTTTTT.

The V call is TRBV6-6, the J call TRBJ1-1, with D unresolved. This CDR3 is 12 amino acids long. Germline CDR1 is MNHNY and CDR2 is SVGAGI (reference sequence). Trimming left V 5 bases short and J 7 bases short, with 11 bases between. As DNA, the CDR3 is TGTGCCAGCAGTCAGCACCTCTATGAAGCTTTCTTT. Its protein product is CASSQHLYEAFF.

The V call is TRBV27, the J call TRBJ2-1; possibly TRBD2 for D (5 bases). Trimming cost V 3 bases and J 0 bases, with 12 bases left between them. CDR1 is MNHEY, CDR2 SMNVEV, per germline (reference sequence). The CDR3 is made up of 16 amino acids. The CDR3: CASSFQKTSSYNEQFF. CDR3 nucleotide sequence: TGTGCCAGCAGTTTTCAGAAAACTAGCTCCTACAATGAGCAGTTCTTC.

The chain is built from TRBV5-1 and TRBJ2-7, with 9 bases fitting TRBD1. The trim removed 1 base at V and 3 bases at J, leaving 2 bases unmatched. Germline assignment: CDR1 SGHRS and CDR2 YFSETQ. This CDR3 contains 14 residues. CDR3 region: CASSLTGGGYEQYF. The CDR3 coding sequence is TGCGCCAGCAGCTTGACAGGGGGCGGCTACGAGCAGTACTTC.

The chain combines TRBV6-4 with TRBJ2-1; 13 bases fit TRBD2. The V gene's germline CDR1 is MRHNA and CDR2 SNTAGT. This CDR3 has 16 amino acids. With V trimmed by 6 bases and J by 8 bases, 10 bases remained unmatched. The CDR3, as DNA: TGTGCCAGCAGCGAACGACTAGCGGGAGGCGGCGATGAGCAGTTCTTC. Amino acid sequence: CASSERLAGGGDEQFF.